A single sample is the source of the 6 T cell receptor beta chains below, sequenced in a study of CD8+ T cells in alopecia areata. Treatment denoted: oral pan-JAK inhibitor, 5-10 mg twice daily. cDNA prepared by RNA extraction and subsequent reverse transcription served as the template for sequencing. Clones were read by immunoSEQ multiplex PCR, and TCRdb kept only the in-frame ones, dropping some. This sample has 200,000 to 250,000 clones, with 30% to 40% found just once. Specimen: CD4+ T cells sorted from blood, collected at roughly week 30, from a patient treated with tofacitinib. All receptors come from a human donor with alopecia areata.

The chain joins TRBV5-4 to TRBJ1-2; perhaps TRBD1 as D (5 bases). The CDR3 is 14 amino acids. The V and J ends lost 5 bases and 4 bases respectively, with 15 bases between them. Germline assignment: CDR1 SGHNT and CDR2 YYREEE (reference sequence). CDR3 sequence reads: CASRQRDGVYGYTF. The CDR3 nucleotides are TGTGCCAGCAGACAACGGGACGGGGTCTATGGCTACACCTTC.

This clone was detected only a few times. V usage is TRBV29-1 and J usage is TRBJ1-2; D is ambiguous. The germline V and J ends were trimmed by 4 bases and 3 bases, with 9 bases remaining between them. Germline-derived CDR1 and CDR2 are SQVTM and ANQGSEA. There are 12 residues in the CDR3. The DNA for the CDR3 is TGCAGCGTTGTCGGGGAGGACTATGGCTACACCTTC. It specifies CSVVGEDYGYTF.

On this clone itself: The sample holds other DNA sequences that translate to the same CDR3. CDR3 DNA sequence: TGTGCCTGGAGTGTACTCCCGCGGAACACTGAAGCTTTCTTT. Its protein product is CAWSVLPRNTEAFF. The chain carries TRBV30 and TRBJ1-1; no clear D. The CDR3 covers 14 residues. Trimming cost V 0 bases and J 1 base, with 9 bases left between them. Germline CDR1 reads GTSNPN; CDR2 reads SVGIG (reference sequence).

This clone was detected a few times. J is TRBJ2-4 and V is TRBV6-5; a weak D match, TRBD2 (6 bases). The V and J ends lost 6 bases and 9 bases respectively, with 15 bases between them. CDR1 MNHEY and CDR2 SVGAGI come from the germline V gene. The CDR3 length is 13 residues. The CDR3, as DNA: TGTGCCAGCAGGGAGGAGGGGAAAGGCATTCAGTACTTC. Its translation: CASREEGKGIQYF.

V is TRBV29-1 and J is TRBJ1-1; no clear D gene. This CDR3 is 13 amino acids long. Trimming removed 2 bases at V and 0 bases at J, with 7 bases between. From germline, CDR1 is SQVTM and CDR2 ANQGSEA. The CDR3 DNA follows: TGCAGCGTTGAACCCAGCATGAACACTGAAGCTTTCTTT. This encodes CSVEPSMNTEAFF.

V is TRBV20-1 and J is TRBJ2-3; D is ambiguous. V was trimmed by 2 bases and J by 5 bases, leaving 5 bases between them. Germline V gene sequence: CDR1 DFQATT, CDR2 SNEGSKA (reference sequence). The CDR3 covers 11 residues. DNA for the CDR3: TGCAGTGCTAGAAACAAAGATACGCAGTATTTT. Translated, it gives CSARNKDTQYF.